Below, 17 T cell receptor beta chains from the same sample are listed, as sequenced in a study of blood T cell repertoires in COVID-19. The repertoire was sequenced with immunoSEQ multiplex PCR; TCRdb's copy has only in-frame clones and lacks some. The table includes 60,000 to 75,000 clones, around 87% detected once. Sequencing used peripheral blood. These receptors all stem from a man between 45 and 60 years old with active COVID-19.

The CDR3 DNA is TGTGCCAGCAGCTTAGGGGGGCAGACATTTTATGGCTACACCTTC. This sequence encodes CASSLGGQTFYGYTF. The chain links TRBV11-2 to TRBJ1-2; maybe TRBD1 (6 bases). CDR1 and CDR2 (germline): SGHAT, FQNNGV. CDR3 length: 15 residues. Trimming pared 1 base from V and 5 bases from J, leaving 14 bases between.

This chain connects TRBV9 to TRBJ2-3, with 10 bases identical to TRBD2. Germline lookup yields CDR1 SGDLS and CDR2 YYNGEE. The CDR3 is 14 amino acids. V shed 4 bases, J shed 5 bases, and the junction held 4 bases outside the gene matches. The CDR3 loop is CASSPGTSVDTQYF. CDR3 bases: TGTGCCAGCAGCCCAGGGACTAGCGTAGATACGCAGTATTTT.

V usage is TRBV13 and J usage is TRBJ1-3, with TRBD1 identical over 8 bases. The germline V gene encodes CDR1 PRHDT and CDR2 FYEKMQ (reference sequence). The J segment lost 4 bases and the V segment lost 5 bases, leaving 13 bases of the junction unmatched. This CDR3 is built from 17 residues. CDR3 region: CASSNPPRGRRGNTIYF. In DNA form, the CDR3 reads TGTGCCAGCAGCAATCCCCCCAGGGGGCGGCGAGGAAACACCATATATTTT.

The CDR3 DNA sequence: TGCGCCAGCAGCCAAGATATCAGCGGGAGGGCTTACGAGCAGTACTTC. This translates into CASSQDISGRAYEQYF. The rearrangement joins TRBV4-1 to TRBJ2-7; 10 bases map to TRBD2. This CDR3 is 16 amino acids long. V lost 0 bases, J lost 4 bases, and 6 bases stayed unmatched. The V gene's germline CDR1 is MGHRA and CDR2 YSYEKL.

This clone was detected a few times. The CDR3: CAISDQAEKYHEQFF. The DNA for the CDR3 is TGTGCCATCAGTGATCAGGCCGAAAAGTACCATGAGCAGTTCTTC. This chain joins TRBV10-3 and TRBJ2-1, with D hard to call. Trimming left V 3 bases short and J 8 bases short, with 17 bases between. The V gene's germline CDR1 is ENHRY and CDR2 SYGVKD. The CDR3 is 15 residues long.

The chain has TRBV24-1 and TRBJ2-1, with D perhaps TRBD1 (5 bases). This CDR3 is built from 15 residues. The V gene's germline CDR1 is KGHDR and CDR2 SFDVKD. V dropped 4 bases and J dropped 11 bases, with 20 bases sitting between them. DNA for the CDR3: TGTGCCACCAGTGACCAAGGGGAAGGGGCTGGAAAGCAGTTCTTC. Protein: CATSDQGEGAGKQFF.

The rearrangement links TRBV7-2 to TRBJ2-7; D is unresolved. V dropped 1 base and J dropped 1 base, with 14 bases sitting between them. Germline V gene sequence: CDR1 SGHTA, CDR2 FQGNSA. The CDR3 sequence is 16 residues long. CDR3 coding DNA: TGTGCCAGCAGCTTAGATTGGTCAGGATTATCCTACGAGCAGTACTTC. Translated, it gives CASSLDWSGLSYEQYF.

V and J are TRBV6-6 and TRBJ2-1, with TRBD2 identical over 11 bases. V lost 6 bases, J lost 4 bases, and 2 bases stayed unmatched. Germline CDR1 reads MNHNY; CDR2 reads SVGAGI (reference sequence). The CDR3 is 14 residues long. The CDR3 here is CASSLAGGYNEQFF. The CDR3 coding sequence is TGTGCCAGCAGCTTAGCGGGAGGGTACAATGAGCAGTTCTTC.

There are a few counts of this clone. This sequence joins TRBV27 and TRBJ1-4; D not resolved. Trimming shortened V by 6 bases and J by 2 bases, and 10 bases separated the two germline ends. This CDR3 has 14 residues. Germline-derived CDR1 and CDR2 are MNHEY and SMNVEV (reference sequence). The CDR3 spells CASSEGMTNEKLFF. DNA for the CDR3: TGTGCCAGCAGCGAGGGAATGACTAATGAAAAACTGTTTTTT.

This clone has more than one count but fewer than ten. The chain links TRBV11-2 to TRBJ2-3; 10 bases are a match to TRBD1. Per germline, CDR1 SGHAT and CDR2 FQNNGV. Trimming took 1 base from V and 2 from J; bases not matched to a gene: 3. This CDR3 comprises 16 residues. CDR3 nucleotide sequence: TGTGCCAGCAGCTTAGGACAGGGGGCCCCCACAGATACGCAGTATTTT. Translated, it gives CASSLGQGAPTDTQYF.

The V call is TRBV5-4, the J call TRBJ1-4; D not certain. CDR3 length equals 13 residues. Germline CDR1 SGHNT, CDR2 YYREEE (reference sequence). V gave up 3 bases and J gave up 5 bases, with 8 bases separating them. The CDR3 spells CASSSTLNEKLFF. The DNA of the CDR3 is TGTGCCAGCAGCTCTACGTTGAATGAAAAACTGTTTTTT.

This clone appeared once. The chain is built from TRBV28 and TRBJ2-2; 8 positions agree with TRBD2. Per germline, CDR1 MDHEN and CDR2 SYDVKM. With 7 bases clipped from V and 5 bases from J, the junction kept 12 bases outside the gene matches. The CDR3 covers 16 residues. Here the CDR3 reads CASNPGSGGSTGELFF. DNA of the CDR3: TGTGCCAGCAATCCTGGGAGCGGGGGAAGTACCGGGGAGCTGTTTTTT.

This chain uses TRBV19 with TRBJ1-1; no definite D call. The CDR3 totals 13 residues. Trimming removed 6 bases at V and 3 bases at J, with 11 bases between. CDR1 LNHDA and CDR2 SQIVND come from the germline V gene (reference sequence). The CDR3 nucleotides read TGTGCCAGTAGCCCGAGGGCAGACACTGAAGCTTTCTTT. The encoded protein is CASSPRADTEAFF.

The count of this clone is one. CDR3 sequence reads: CASSPASEIYNEQFF. For the CDR3, the DNA is TGTGCCAGCTCACCAGCTAGCGAGATATACAATGAGCAGTTCTTC. The chain employs TRBV18 and TRBJ2-1, with D possibly matching TRBD2 (6 bases). The germline CDR1 and CDR2 sequences are KGHSH and LQKENI. The V and J ends lost 2 bases and 4 bases respectively, with 12 bases between them. The CDR3 consists of 15 residues.

This chain joins TRBV2 and TRBJ1-5, with 7 bases that match TRBD1. The CDR3 spans 15 residues. The V gene end was trimmed by 8 bases and the J gene end by 3 bases; junction bases not matched to a gene: 10. Germline V gene sequence: CDR1 SNHLY, CDR2 FYNNEI. CDR3 protein: CASGHRGGDNQPQHF. The DNA of the CDR3 is TGTGCCAGCGGTCACAGGGGAGGAGACAATCAGCCCCAGCATTTT.

This clone was observed a single time. The chain has TRBV11-3 and TRBJ2-5; TRBD2 matches 7 bases. The J segment lost 4 bases and the V segment lost 5 bases, leaving 4 bases of the junction unmatched. The V gene's germline CDR1 is SGHNT and CDR2 YENEEA. This CDR3 has 13 amino acids. This CDR3 reads CASSRGLGETQYF. The CDR3, as DNA: TGTGCCAGCAGCCGAGGACTAGGAGAGACCCAGTACTTC. Drawing the rest from reference TRBV11-3 and TRBJ2-5, the complete variable domain is EAGVVQSPRYKIIEKKQPVAFWCNPISGHNTLYWYLQNLGQGPELLIRYENEEAVDDSQLPKDRFSAERLKGVDSTLKIQPAELGDSAVYLCASSRGLGETQYFGPGTRLLVL.

The chain employs TRBV3-1 (or the pseudogene TRBV3-2) and TRBJ2-3; TRBD2 might be the D (6 bases). Germline V CDR1 and CDR2: LGHDT, YNNKEL (reference sequence). The CDR3 loop spans 13 amino acids. V was clipped by 2 bases and J by 4 bases, with 7 bases between them. The DNA for the CDR3 is TGTGCCAGCAGCCAACGGGGGTCAGATACGCAGTATTTT. Translated, it gives CASSQRGSDTQYF.